The 28 T cell receptor beta chains given below trace back to one sample, sequenced in a study of post-analysis software for immune sequencing data. Findings and limits, study-wide: The five TRBV segments detected at higher frequency in patients than in controls included TRBV5-6, TRBV5-1 and TRBV20-1.

Their antigen targets remain unknown. Unique molecular identifiers were carried by the TCR beta cDNA libraries. TCRdb re-called the PCR reads through MiXCR, storing one row per CDR3 protein. The table includes 700,000 to 900,000 distinct CDR3 sequences, 35% to 55% detected once. Input material: blood. The receptors were gathered from a girl aged 5-17 years with multiple sclerosis.

The chain joins TRBV4-3 to TRBJ2-1; 10 nucleotides agree with TRBD1. The CDR3 is 16 amino acids. CDR1 is LGHNA, CDR2 YSLEER, per germline. J gave up 7 bases and V 1 base, and 7 bases lay outside the gene matches. For the CDR3, the DNA is TGCGCCAGCAGCCAAGTAACCGGGACAGGGGTGAATGAGCAGTTCTTC. Translated, it gives CASSQVTGTGVNEQFF.

The J gene is TRBJ2-1, the V gene TRBV6-4; D might be TRBD2 (6 bases). Germline values: CDR1 MRHNA, CDR2 SNTAGT. This CDR3 has 13 amino acids. The ends were cut back, 3 bases at V and 7 bases at J, with 10 bases in the middle. The chain's CDR3 is CASSEGAGNEQFF. The DNA of the CDR3 is TGTGCCAGCAGTGAGGGTGCGGGGAATGAGCAGTTCTTC.

The J gene is TRBJ1-3, the V gene TRBV6-5; the D is unclear. Looked up from germline, CDR1 is MNHEY and CDR2 is SVGAGI. With 10 bases removed from V and 4 bases from J, the gap between germline ends came to 14 bases. CDR3 length: 13 amino acids. In DNA, the CDR3 is TGTGCCACCCGAGCTCGTCAAGGAAACACCATATATTTT. Amino acid sequence: CATRARQGNTIYF.

The rearrangement uses TRBV7-3 and TRBJ2-5; maybe TRBD2 (5 bases). V was pared by 1 base and J by 3 bases, with 15 bases between. This CDR3 is 16 amino acids long. Germline CDR1 and CDR2: SGHTA and FQGTGA. The CDR3 DNA reads as TGTGCCAGCAGCTTAAGCCCTGCTAGCAGGAAAGAGACCCAGTACTTC. Its protein is CASSLSPASRKETQYF. Variable domain in full (rest from reference TRBV7-3 and TRBJ2-5): GAGVSQTPSNKVTEKGKYVELRCDPISGHTALYWYRQSLGQGPEFLIYFQGTGAADDSGLPNDRFFAVRPEGSVSTLKIQRTERGDSAVYLCASSLSPASRKETQYFGPGTRLLVL.

This clonotype was counted a few times. The chain recombines TRBV6-1 with TRBJ2-7, with D perhaps TRBD1 (5 bases). CDR1 and CDR2 from the germline V gene are MNHNS and SASEGT. Trimming pared 0 bases from V and 4 bases from J, leaving 10 bases between. The CDR3 contains 14 residues. CDR3 loop: CASSEAPDRYEQYF. As DNA, the CDR3 is TGTGCCAGCAGTGAAGCCCCAGACAGATACGAGCAGTACTTC.

This clonotype was observed once. The J gene is TRBJ2-3, the V gene TRBV6-2 or TRBV6-3; 10 bases are shared with TRBD2. CDR1 MNHEY and CDR2 SVGEGT come from the germline V gene. The CDR3 sequence is 14 residues long. The junction had 4 bases not matched to a gene; V was cut back by 5 bases and J by 5 bases. The CDR3 reads CASSIAGGIDTQYF. The CDR3, as DNA: TGTGCCAGCAGTATAGCGGGAGGAATAGATACGCAGTATTTT.

This chain uses TRBV7-3 with TRBJ2-1; 10 bases agree with TRBD2. From germline, CDR1 is SGHTA and CDR2 FQGTGA. The CDR3 length is 14 residues. The junction had 2 bases not matched to a gene; V was cut back by 5 bases and J by 4 bases. DNA for the CDR3: TGTGCCAGCAGCACAGCGGGAGGGTACAATGAGCAGTTCTTC. Its protein product is CASSTAGGYNEQFF.

The rearrangement joins TRBV30 to TRBJ2-1, with TRBD1 identical over 9 bases. V shed 0 bases and J 8 bases; nucleotides not matched to a gene: 5. The CDR3 length is 14 residues. CDR1 is GTSNPN and CDR2 is SVGIG in the germline V gene (reference sequence). The CDR3 protein is CAWSVWGQGDEQFF. For the CDR3, the DNA is TGTGCCTGGAGTGTATGGGGACAGGGCGATGAGCAGTTCTTC.

This clonotype turned up a few times. CDR3 in DNA: TGTGCCAGCGAGGAGGTTATGGGACTAGCGGGACCTGAGCGCGAGCAGTACTTC. This gives the protein CASEEVMGLAGPEREQYF. This chain joins TRBV6-2 or TRBV6-3 and TRBJ2-5, with 13 bases aligning to TRBD2. The end of the DNA aligns better with TRBJ2-7, so the J call may be wrong. In germline, CDR1 is MNHEY, CDR2 SVGEGT. The CDR3 totals 18 residues.

This clonotype was observed a few times. The rearrangement joins TRBV4-1 to TRBJ2-7; tentative D call: TRBD1 (5 bases). The CDR3 runs to 15 residues. V was trimmed by 1 base and J by 3 bases, leaving 13 bases between them. From germline, CDR1 is MGHRA and CDR2 YSYEKL. The CDR3 coding sequence is TGCGCCAGCAGCCAAGGAACAGGACGATACTACGAGCAGTACTTC. Its translation is CASSQGTGRYYEQYF.

The chain links TRBV10-3 to TRBJ2-1; tentatively, D is TRBD2 (5 bases). The V end lost 3 bases, the J end lost 8 bases, and 11 bases lay between the germline ends. The CDR3 extends over 13 amino acids. Germline loops: CDR1 ENHRY, CDR2 SYGVKD. For the CDR3, the DNA is TGTGCCATCAGTGATATCGCGGGCGATGAGCAGTTCTTC. It is translated as CAISDIAGDEQFF.

As regards this clonotype: The conserved closing phenylalanine or tryptophan is absent in this CDR3, likely reflecting a read error. V usage is TRBV6-5 and J usage is TRBJ2-3, with D possibly being TRBD1 (5 bases). Germline V gene data show CDR1 as MNHEY and CDR2 as SVGAGI. The CDR3 has 13 residues. Trimming removed 6 bases from V and 1 base from J, with 8 bases in between. This CDR3 reads CASRMTGTDTQYV. The DNA of the CDR3 is TGTGCCAGCAGAATGACAGGCACAGATACGCAGTATGTT.

This clonotype showed up just a few times. The chain carries TRBV6-1 and TRBJ2-1; D gene ambiguous. Looked up from germline, CDR1 is MNHNS and CDR2 is SASEGT. Trimming removed 3 bases at V and 9 bases at J, with 3 bases between. This CDR3 has 10 residues. This CDR3 is CASSEFEQFF. In DNA form, the CDR3 reads TGTGCCAGCAGTGAGTTTGAGCAGTTCTTC.

The chain combines TRBV7-2 with TRBJ2-1; 11 bases are a match to TRBD2. Trimming cost V 1 base and J 7 bases; bases outside gene matches: 6. In germline, CDR1 is SGHTA, CDR2 FQGNSA. The CDR3 sequence is 16 residues long. In DNA form, the CDR3 reads TGTGCCAGCAGCTTAGTCGGCGCTAGCGGGAGGAATGAGCAGTTCTTC. It is translated as CASSLVGASGRNEQFF.

This clonotype was seen more than once but under ten times. CDR3 protein: CASSLGSSLLAGEGHEQFF. DNA of the CDR3: TGTGCCAGCAGCTTAGGGTCCTCACTACTAGCGGGAGAGGGGCATGAGCAGTTCTTC. This chain connects TRBV7-2 to TRBJ2-1; 11 bases are a match to TRBD2. Germline V gene lookup returns CDR1 SGHTA and CDR2 FQGNSA. Trimming cost V 1 base and J 8 bases; bases outside gene matches: 16. CDR3 length: 19 amino acids.

This clonotype has only one observation. This chain connects TRBV5-5 to TRBJ2-1; 10 nucleotides line up with TRBD2. V trimming: 0 bases; J trimming: 9 bases; junction bases outside the gene matches: 9. The CDR3 loop spans 16 amino acids. The germline CDR1 and CDR2 sequences are SGHKS and YYEKEE (reference sequence). CDR3 sequence reads: CASSLVLASGSGEQFF. The DNA for the CDR3 is TGTGCCAGCAGCTTGGTGTTGGCTAGCGGGAGCGGTGAGCAGTTCTTC.

The chain combines TRBV15 with TRBJ2-3, with 9 bases fitting TRBD1. This CDR3 is built from 15 residues. The V and J ends lost 3 bases and 2 bases, in that order; junction bases with no gene match: 3. CDR1 is LNHNV, CDR2 YYDKDF, per germline (reference sequence). CDR3 in amino acids: CATSSNRGPTDTQYF. Here the CDR3 DNA reads TGTGCCACCAGCAGTAACAGGGGGCCCACAGATACGCAGTATTTT.

The V and J genes are TRBV6-2 or TRBV6-3 and TRBJ2-5, with 9 nucleotides matching TRBD2. Germline CDR1 reads MNHEY; CDR2 reads SVGEGT. The CDR3 length is 17 residues. The ends lost 8 bases at V and 5 bases at J; junction bases unmatched: 18. The DNA of the CDR3 is TGTGCCAGCGAGGGTGTGTGGTTAGCGGGAGTCTTGGAGACCCAGTACTTC. Protein sequence: CASEGVWLAGVLETQYF.

The DNA for the CDR3 is TGTGCCAGCAGCTTAATTCCTAGCGGAGCGGGCCCTTACAATGAGCAGTTCTTC. Residues: CASSLIPSGAGPYNEQFF. The chain joins TRBV7-8 to TRBJ2-1; TRBD2 aligns across 7 bases. Germline loops: CDR1 SGHVS, CDR2 FQNEAQ. J gave up 4 bases and V 2 bases, and 14 bases lay outside the gene matches. This CDR3 comprises 18 residues.

V is TRBV20-1 and J is TRBJ2-1; TRBD1 or TRBD2 may be the D gene (5 bases each). Germline V gives CDR1 DFQATT, CDR2 SNEGSKA (reference sequence). V was pared by 0 bases and J by 15 bases, with 24 bases between. The CDR3 is made up of 15 amino acids. DNA for the CDR3: TGCAGTGCTAGAGATGGGGCTAGACTATTTTCAGTTGCGTTCTTC. This translates into CSARDGARLFSVAFF.

The CDR3 is CASSFGGPVSYNEQFF. For the CDR3, the DNA is TGTGCCAGCAGTTTTGGGGGCCCGGTATCCTACAATGAGCAGTTCTTC. The chain employs TRBV12-3 or TRBV12-4 and TRBJ2-1, with D possibly matching TRBD1 (6 bases). V was clipped by 3 bases and J by 1 base, with 13 bases between them. The CDR3 consists of 16 residues.

A note on this clonotype: The junction departs from germline at one end; a sequencing error may be responsible. This sequence joins TRBV5-4 and TRBJ2-7; TRBD2 aligns across 10 bases. Germline-derived CDR1 and CDR2 are SGHNT and YYREEE (reference sequence). The CDR3 contains 16 residues. The CDR3 nucleotides read TGCGCCAGCAGCGCCAGGACTAGCGGAGTCAACTACGAGCAGTACTTC. Residues: CASSARTSGVNYEQYF.

This sequence joins TRBV20-1 and TRBJ2-1; D unresolved. CDR3 length equals 14 residues. From germline, CDR1 is DFQATT and CDR2 SNEGSKA (reference sequence). V lost 5 bases to trimming and J lost 2 bases, with 13 bases between them. CDR3 protein: CSAQDGGTYNEQFF. The CDR3 DNA sequence: TGCAGTGCTCAAGACGGTGGGACCTACAATGAGCAGTTCTTC.

The chain carries TRBV2 and TRBJ2-7; 14 bases line up with TRBD2. Germline V gives CDR1 SNHLY, CDR2 FYNNEI. The CDR3 has 18 amino acids. Germline trimming cut 4 bases from V and 0 bases from J; bases unmatched to any gene: 8. The chain's CDR3 is CASSGTGTSGRVSYEQYF. CDR3 sequence (DNA): TGTGCCAGCAGTGGGACCGGGACTAGCGGGAGAGTCTCCTACGAGCAGTACTTC.

The chain joins TRBV24-1 to TRBJ2-5; D call uncertain. V was trimmed by 3 bases and J by 5 bases, leaving 6 bases between them. The CDR3 consists of 12 residues. Germline V gene data show CDR1 as KGHDR and CDR2 as SFDVKD. The CDR3 loop is CATSDRWETQYF. The CDR3 DNA is TGTGCCACCAGTGATCGTTGGGAGACCCAGTACTTC.

The chain employs TRBV9 and TRBJ2-6; D is possibly TRBD2 (5 bases). CDR1 is SGDLS, CDR2 YYNGEE, per germline. This CDR3 contains 18 residues. V was pared by 0 bases and J by 3 bases, with 16 bases between. CDR3 DNA: TGTGCCAGCAGCGTAGATCCCCAGAGGGTCGGTGGGGCCAACGTCCTGACTTTC. It codes for CASSVDPQRVGGANVLTF.

V is TRBV20-1 and J is TRBJ2-7; a possible D gene is TRBD1 (6 bases). V was cut by 3 bases and J by 6 bases, with 12 bases left in between. Per the germline V gene, CDR1 is DFQATT and CDR2 is SNEGSKA (reference sequence). The CDR3 spans 12 residues. DNA for the CDR3: TGCAGTGCTAGGGGGGCAGGTAGCGAGCAGTACTTC. It specifies CSARGAGSEQYF.

V is TRBV30 and J is TRBJ2-1, with D maybe TRBD2 (6 bases). The CDR3 is 13 amino acids. Germline V lookup: CDR1 GTSNPN, CDR2 SVGIG (reference sequence). V gave up 8 bases and J gave up 9 bases, with 20 bases separating them. CDR3 protein: CAQRGTPQVEQFF. The CDR3 bases are TGTGCCCAGCGCGGGACCCCCCAAGTTGAGCAGTTCTTC.